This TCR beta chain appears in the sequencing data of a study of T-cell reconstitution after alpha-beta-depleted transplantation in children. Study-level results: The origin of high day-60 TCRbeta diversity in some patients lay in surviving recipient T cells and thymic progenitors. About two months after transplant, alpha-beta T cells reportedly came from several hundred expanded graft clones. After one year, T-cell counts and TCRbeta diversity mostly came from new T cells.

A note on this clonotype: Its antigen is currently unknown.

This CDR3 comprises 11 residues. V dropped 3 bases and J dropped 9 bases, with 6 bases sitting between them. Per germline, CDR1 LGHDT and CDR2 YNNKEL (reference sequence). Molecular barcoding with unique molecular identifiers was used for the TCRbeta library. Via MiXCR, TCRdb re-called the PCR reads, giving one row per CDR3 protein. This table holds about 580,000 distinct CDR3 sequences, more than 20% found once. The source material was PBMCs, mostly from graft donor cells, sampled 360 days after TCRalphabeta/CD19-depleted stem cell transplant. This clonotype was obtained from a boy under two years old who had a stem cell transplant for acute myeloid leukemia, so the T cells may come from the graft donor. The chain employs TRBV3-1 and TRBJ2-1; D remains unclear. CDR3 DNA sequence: TGTGCCAGCAGCCATGCCAGTGAGCAGTTCTTC. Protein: CASSHASEQFF.